This T cell receptor (beta chain) is from a study of blood T cell repertoires in COVID-19. Study processing details: By means of reference gene primer amplification, nucleated cell counts were estimated. Clones were read by immunoSEQ multiplex PCR, and TCRdb kept only the in-frame ones, dropping some. Clonal size and the V and J genes are those of that table, whereas D and trimming came from the DNA. Of around 200,000 clones in the sample, over 75% are singletons; the top ten hold 5.1%. The sequenced sample was peripheral blood. This TCR derives from a human donor in a cohort sampled during active COVID-19.

As DNA, the CDR3 is TGTGCCAGCAGTTCCCCCCACGGGAACACTGAAGCTTTCTTT. Protein product: CASSSPHGNTEAFF. The chain links TRBV28 to TRBJ1-1, with D unresolved. The V gene lost 4 bases and the J gene lost 1 base, with 10 bases spanning the gap. The CDR3 contains 14 residues. CDR1 MDHEN and CDR2 SYDVKM come from the germline V gene.